This T cell receptor beta chain was retrieved from a study of blood T cell repertoires in COVID-19. Whole-study context: Some COVID-19 samples were acute and others convalescent; all came from the United States, Italy and Spain. PBMCs, B-cell-depleted T cells, or T cells provided the cDNA or gDNA that made up the material.

In the authors' workflow: Researchers report that nucleated cell counts were estimated from reference gene primer amplification. The assay was immunoSEQ multiplex PCR, and TCRdb's table has in-frame clones only and misses some. Clone size and V and J calls were adopted from that table, with D and trimming inferred from the DNA. Among about 26,000 clones listed, about 90% were seen once. The CDR3 length is 15 residues. V lost 1 base and J lost 8; bases outside the gene matches: 8. Germline V gene data show CDR1 as MNHEY and CDR2 as SMNVEV (reference sequence). This sequence originates from a human donor in a cohort sampled during active COVID-19. Sequenced sample: peripheral blood. The chain combines TRBV27 with TRBJ2-1; 7 bases line up with TRBD2. CDR3 sequence: CASSLFAGVTDEQFF. The CDR3 nucleotides read TGTGCCAGCAGTTTATTTGCGGGGGTAACGGATGAGCAGTTCTTC.